This T cell receptor beta chain derives from a study of CD8 T cells in Susac syndrome. From blood CD8+ and CD4+ T cells, the TCR beta chain was sequenced. The multiple sclerosis control group was made up of treatment-naive patients with stable or active relapsing-remitting disease. Negative magnetic isolation gave CD8+ and CD4+ cells; FACS enriched CD8+ TEMRA. It was with random hexamers that 0.5 to 1 ug RNA was reverse transcribed. Across 54 Vbeta and 13 Jbeta, immunoSEQ multiplex PCR amplified TCR beta CDR3. One entry per CDR3 protein results from TCRdb running MiXCR on the immunoSEQ multiplex PCR reads. The sample includes approximately 200,000 distinct CDR3 sequences, about 96% of them seen just once. The germline V gene has CDR1 SQVTM and CDR2 ANQGSEA. The V end lost 7 bases, the J end lost 8 bases, and 11 bases lay between the germline ends. The CDR3 consists of 10 residues.

Specimen: CD4+ T cells from PBMCs. V usage is TRBV29-1 and J usage is TRBJ1-1; no firm D call. This sequence originates from a human donor with multiple sclerosis. This CDR3 is CSAVLQEAFF. The CDR3 region has the DNA TGCAGCGCCGTACTCCAAGAAGCTTTCTTT. Looking up the rest from reference TRBV29-1 and TRBJ1-1 gives the full variable domain: SAVISQKPSRDICQRGTSLTIQCQVDSQVTMMFWYRQQPGQSLTLIATANQGSEATYESGFVIDKFPISRPNLTFSTLTVSNMSPEDSSIYLCSAVLQEAFFGQGTRLTVV.